This TCR beta chain is drawn from a study of blood T cell repertoires in COVID-19. Profiled with immunoSEQ multiplex PCR; TCRdb holds only in-frame clones, not every one. The data hold tens of thousands of clones, with under 90% observed a single time. The TCR comes from a human donor in a cohort sampled during active COVID-19. The sample taken for sequencing was peripheral blood.

This CDR3 reads CASSSPTVQETQYF. Written as DNA, the CDR3 is TGTGCCAGCAGCTCCCCGACAGTCCAAGAGACCCAGTACTTC. The gene calls are TRBV7-9 and TRBJ2-5, with a weak D call TRBD1 (5 bases). The CDR3 spans 14 residues. Trimming cost V 4 bases and J 1 base, with 10 bases left between them. Germline V gene sequence: CDR1 SEHNR, CDR2 FQNEAQ (reference sequence).